The rows below give T cell receptor beta chains drawn from one sample of a study of T cells in Graves' hyperthyroidism and ophthalmopathy. TCRdb processed the multiplex PCR reads anew with MiXCR; each CDR3 protein has one entry. The data hold about 600,000 distinct CDR3 sequences, with roughly 15% observed a single time. Sequences were obtained from blood. These receptors were taken from a woman aged 45 to 65 with Graves' ophthalmopathy. Each CDR3 is given with its conserved first and last residue. A D gene is named only where the DNA matches it firmly. Clone size is not always given. Where it is, it says once, few, many or a class for expanded clones.

>15|TRBV20-1|.|.|TRBJ1-1
TGCAGTGCTAGAGATACCGCTGGGGTGAACACTGAAGCTTTCTTT
CSARDTAGVNTEAFF
>17|TRBV28|TRBD1|many|TRBJ1-5
TGTGCCAGCACCCCGTTGCACAGGGGCAGGGGGGATCAGCCCCAGCATTTT
CASTPLHRGRGDQPQHF
>17|TRBV11-2|TRBD1|many|TRBJ1-2
TGTGCCAGCAGCTATGCCCCCCCGGGACAGGGAGACTATGGCTACACCTTC
CASSYAPPGQGDYGYTF
>11|TRBV20-1|.|few|TRBJ2-5
TGCAGTGCTAGGAGGGTGGAGACCCAGTACTTC
CSARRVETQYF
>15|TRBV6-2/TRBV6-3|TRBD1|many|TRBJ2-3
TGTGCCAGCAGTTCGTGGACAGGGATAGCAGATACGCAGTATTTT
CASSSWTGIADTQYF
>15|TRBV20-1|.|.|TRBJ2-1
TGCAGTGCTAGAGCCACGGGGAGCTCCTACAATGAGCAGTTCTTC
CSARATGSSYNEQFF
>14|TRBV6-6|.|few|TRBJ2-2
TGTGCCAGCAGTTACTCAAGGCAAACCGGGGAGCTGTTTTTT
CASSYSRQTGELFF
>16|TRBV3-1|.|many|TRBJ1-1
TGTGCCAGCAGCCAAGTCGGGGGGCGCTTGAACACTGAAGCTTTCTTT
CASSQVGGRLNTEAFF
>13|TRBV28|.|many|TRBJ1-2
TGTGCCAGCAGCCCGTACAGGGTCGGTGGCTACACCTTC
CASSPYRVGGYTF
>15|TRBV7-2|.|many|TRBJ2-5
TGTGCCAGCAGCCTAAGAAGCGGAATCAAAGAGACCCAGTACTTC
CASSLRSGIKETQYF
>10|TRBV28|.|many|TRBJ2-7
TGTGCCAGCAGTTTAAACGAGCAGTACTTC
CASSLNEQYF
>18|TRBV7-6|TRBD2|.|TRBJ2-7
TGTGCCAGCAGCTTAGTTGGATCATCCGGGACTAGCTATAACGAGCAGTACTTC
CASSLVGSSGTSYNEQYF
>16|TRBV20-1|.|many|TRBJ2-3
TGCAGTGCTAGAGATCCGGGGGGCGTCGGCACAGATACGCAGTATTTT
CSARDPGGVGTDTQYF
>16|TRBV6-5|.|many|TRBJ1-1
TGTGCCAGCAGTTACTCTCCCCAAAGGGCGAACACTGAAGCTTTCTTT
CASSYSPQRANTEAFF
>19|TRBV7-8|TRBD2|many|TRBJ2-1
TGTGCCAGCAGCCTCGGGACTAGCGGGAGGGCCTTTAATTACAATGAGCAGTTCTTC
CASSLGTSGRAFNYNEQFF
>20|TRBV19|TRBD2|few|TRBJ2-3
TGTGCCAGTAAGGGGAGGGGGGTGGTAGCGGGAGGGCCAAAGGCAGATACGCAGTATTTT
CASKGRGVVAGGPKADTQYF
>15|TRBV25-1|.|.|TRBJ2-3
TGTGCCAGCAGTGAAAGCCCTCCTAGCACAGATACGCAGTATTTT
CASSESPPSTDTQYF
>17|TRBV7-9|TRBD2|few|TRBJ2-2
TGTGCCAGCAGCCTCACCCGACTAGCGGGAGCGACCGGGGAGCTGTTTTTT
CASSLTRLAGATGELFF
>16|TRBV6-2/TRBV6-3|.|many|TRBJ1-1
TGTGCCAGCAGGCTCGGGGGACCCCTCCAGAACACTGAAGCTTTCTTT
CASRLGGPLQNTEAFF
>13|TRBV28|.|many|TRBJ1-1
TGTGCCAGCAGTTTTCCGGTGAACACTGAAGCTTTCTTT
CASSFPVNTEAFF
>14|TRBV24-1|.|few|TRBJ2-7
TGTGCCACCAGTGACTCTAGAAGGGGGAGCGAGCAGTACTTC
CATSDSRRGSEQYF
>14|TRBV29-1|.|.|TRBJ1-1
TGCAGCGTTGAAGGTCGTCAGGTGAACACTGAAGCTTTCTTT
CSVEGRQVNTEAFF
>19|TRBV18|TRBD2|many|TRBJ2-1
TGTGCCAGCTCACACGGGACTAGCGGGACGCAGGGAATCTACAATGAGCAGTTCTTC
CASSHGTSGTQGIYNEQFF
>17|TRBV6-1|TRBD1|.|TRBJ1-5
TGTGCCAGCAGTGAAAACAGGGGGCTAAAGCGCAATCAGCCCCAGCATTTT
CASSENRGLKRNQPQHF
>14|TRBV29-1|.|.|TRBJ1-2
TGCAGCGTTGAGGCCCCACCGAGGAACTATGGCTACACCTTC
CSVEAPPRNYGYTF
>14|TRBV20-1|.|many|TRBJ2-2
TGCAGTGCTAGGAAGGGAGGTACCACCGGGGAGCTGTTTTTT
CSARKGGTTGELFF
>16|TRBV9|TRBD2|many|TRBJ2-3
TGTGCCAGCAGCGTAGCTGTCGGGACTACTGGCGATACGCAGTATTTT
CASSVAVGTTGDTQYF
>14|TRBV7-2|TRBD1|few|TRBJ2-5
TGCGCCAGCAGCCAGGGGGACAGGGCAGAGACCCAGTACTTC
CASSQGDRAETQYF
>15|TRBV20-1|TRBD2|.|TRBJ2-4
TGCAGTGCTACCGGGACTAGCGGTTCCAAAAACATTCAGTACTTC
CSATGTSGSKNIQYF
>19|TRBV20-1|TRBD2|many|TRBJ2-1
TGCAGTGCTAGAGGCCAAACTAGCGGGAGATCATCGTTGTACGGTGAGCAGTTCTTC
CSARGQTSGRSSLYGEQFF
>13|TRBV5-1|.|few|TRBJ1-1
TGCGCCAGCAGCTTGTTGGGGGTCGCTGAAGCTTTCTTT
CASSLLGVAEAFF
>15|TRBV13|.|many|TRBJ2-7
TGTGCCAGCAGCTTAGGTATCCGGGCGGGGAACGAGCAGTACTTC
CASSLGIRAGNEQYF
>21|TRBV6-4|.|.|TRBJ2-6
TGTGCCAGCAGTGACTACGGGGAAGAGGAACAGGGTTCATCAGGGGCCAACGTCCTGACTTTC
CASSDYGEEEQGSSGANVLTF
>19|TRBV7-6|.|few|TRBJ1-3
TGTGCCAGCAGCTTCTCAGGGGACTCTCACACTCACTCTGGAAACACCATATATTTT
CASSFSGDSHTHSGNTIYF
>17|TRBV7-6|.|many|TRBJ2-2
TGTGCCAGCACCCCCGGGAGAGTAGCAGGAGTTGCCGGGGAGCTGTTTTTT
CASTPGRVAGVAGELFF
>13|TRBV29-1|.|.|TRBJ1-3
TGCAGCGTTGAAGGTCCGACACGGAACACCATATATTTT
CSVEGPTRNTIYF
>14|TRBV27|.|many|TRBJ2-7
TGTGCCAGCAGTTTCCTCGGACAAAACTACGAGCAGTACTTC
CASSFLGQNYEQYF
>17|TRBV11-3|.|many|TRBJ2-1
TGTGCCAGCAGCCCCCGTACGGGGCACGAAACGGACAATGAGCAGTTCTTC
CASSPRTGHETDNEQFF
>17|TRBV7-3|TRBD2|once|TRBJ2-5
TGTGCCAGCAGCCCACGGGAGGGAGTCGCGCCAGGAGAGACCCAGTACTTC
CASSPREGVAPGETQYF
>15|TRBV20-1|.|many|TRBJ2-3
TGCAGTGCTAGAGGGCGTTCGGGCGGAGCTGATACGCAGTATTTT
CSARGRSGGADTQYF
>16|TRBV6-2/TRBV6-3|.|many|TRBJ2-1
TGTGCCAGCAGTTCCCCGCTAGCCCTCAACTACAATGAGCAGTTCTTC
CASSSPLALNYNEQFF
>14|TRBV7-3|TRBD2|.|TRBJ2-7
TGTGCCAGCAGCGCCACTAGCGGGATTAGCGAGCAGTACTTC
CASSATSGISEQYF
>18|TRBV30|TRBD2|many|TRBJ2-6
TGTGCCTGGACAGGGACTAGCGGGGCGAACTCTGGGGCCAACGTCCTGACTTTC
CAWTGTSGANSGANVLTF
>15|TRBV20-1|.|many|TRBJ1-1
TGCAGTGCTCATAAATTCGGACGGATGAACACTGAAGCTTTCTTT
CSAHKFGRMNTEAFF
>17|TRBV25-1|TRBD1|.|TRBJ1-6
TGTGCCAGCAGTGATAGGGGACAGGGGGCAAGAAATTCACCCCTCCACTTT
CASSDRGQGARNSPLHF
>12|TRBV20-1|.|many|TRBJ2-5
TGCAGTGCTAGTAAGGGGGGGGAGACCCAGTACTTC
CSASKGGETQYF
>16|TRBV12-3/TRBV12-4|TRBD2|few|TRBJ2-4
TGTGCCAGCAGCCCGAGCGGGAGAAAAACCAAAAACATTCAGTACTTC
CASSPSGRKTKNIQYF
>13|TRBV7-7|.|.|TRBJ1-4
TGTGCTAGCAGCAAAGGACAGTATGAAAAACTGTTTTTT
CASSKGQYEKLFF
>13|TRBV20-1|.|.|TRBJ1-5
TGCAGCGCTTCGGGCAGGGGTGAACAGCCCCAGCATTTT
CSASGRGEQPQHF
>17|TRBV7-8|TRBD2|many|TRBJ2-3
TGTGCCAGCAGGTTACCTCAGACTAGCGGGAGCACAGATACGCAGTATTTT
CASRLPQTSGSTDTQYF
>15|TRBV5-1|TRBD2|many|TRBJ2-1
TGCGCCAGCAGCTTGGGACGGACTAGCCATAATGAGCAGTTCTTC
CASSLGRTSHNEQFF
>14|TRBV28|.|many|TRBJ2-1
TGTGCCAGCAAACCGAGGGTTTTCCACAATGAGCAGTTCTTC
CASKPRVFHNEQFF
>14|TRBV27|.|.|TRBJ1-5
TGTGCCAGCAGTTTCTCTTACGGAAGTCTGCCCCAGCATTTT
CASSFSYGSLPQHF